One and the same sample provided the 21 T cell receptor beta chains below, sequenced in a study of shared clonotypes between healthy human individuals (dated by TCRdb to about 2020). Receptors were amplified or captured by the immunoSEQ multiplex PCR assay. TCRdb mirrors the immuneACCESS table, restricted to in-frame sequences. Some clones are absent from its copies; in checked studies, under half trace to an unresolved V gene, and the reason for the others is unknown. In all, the sample holds around 2.1 million clones, and more than 90% of those were seen once. The ten largest clones capture around 0.13% of the sample. Sequencing was carried out using naive CD4+ T cells sorted from blood. The sample's cell subset or site, from its label and the paper: CD45RA+ positively selected. Every receptor here comes from a man younger than 30 in good health.

V gene TRBV4-1 combines with J gene TRBJ1-4, with 9 bases matching TRBD1. V shed 4 bases, J shed 8 bases, and the junction held 11 bases outside the gene matches. Germline CDR1 is MGHRA and CDR2 is YSYEKL. The CDR3 totals 16 residues. For the CDR3, the DNA is TGCGCCAGCAGCCGCTCGCGACAGGGGGGGGACGAAAAACTGTTTTTT. This encodes CASSRSRQGGDEKLFF.

V gene TRBV15 combines with J gene TRBJ2-2, with a possible D match to TRBD2 (6 bases). Per the germline V gene, CDR1 is LNHNV and CDR2 is YYDKDF (reference sequence). This CDR3 spans 17 amino acids. V was shortened by 5 bases and J by 0 bases, with 16 bases between the two germline ends. The CDR3 loop is CATSFPSRLANTGELFF. CDR3 bases: TGTGCCACCAGCTTTCCCAGTCGACTAGCGAACACCGGGGAGCTGTTTTTT.

The chain employs TRBV20-1 and TRBJ2-4, with D possibly matching TRBD2 (6 bases). CDR1 is DFQATT and CDR2 is SNEGSKA in the germline V gene (reference sequence). The CDR3 is made up of 11 amino acids. Deletions cut 2 bases from V and 14 bases from J, with 13 bases between. CDR3: CSARTPGGEYF. In nucleotides, the CDR3 is TGCAGTGCTAGAACCCCCGGGGGAGAGTACTTC.

This clone has a single count. The chain employs TRBV9 and TRBJ1-2; 7 bases map to TRBD1. The V and J ends lost 0 bases and 5 bases, in that order; junction bases with no gene match: 4. Germline V gene data show CDR1 as SGDLS and CDR2 as YYNGEE. This CDR3 has 14 residues. The CDR3 DNA reads as TGTGCCAGCAGCGTAGCCGGGACAGTGTATGGCTACACCTTC. As protein: CASSVAGTVYGYTF. Combining the CDR3 with reference TRBV9 and TRBJ1-2 gives the whole variable domain DSGVTQTPKHLITATGQRVTLRCSPRSGDLSVYWYQQSLDQGLQFLIQYYNGEERAKGNILERFSAQQFPDLHSELNLSSLELGDSALYFCASSVAGTVYGYTFGSGTRLTVV.

V is TRBV19 and J is TRBJ1-5; 7 nucleotides line up with TRBD1. V lost 6 bases and J lost 6; bases outside the gene matches: 8. Germline assignment: CDR1 LNHDA and CDR2 SQIVND (reference sequence). The CDR3 has 14 amino acids. CDR3 nucleotide sequence: TGTGCCAGTAGCTCCGACAGGGCGGGTCAGCCCCAGCATTTT. It encodes CASSSDRAGQPQHF. Looking up the rest from reference TRBV19 and TRBJ1-5 gives the full variable domain: DGGITQSPKYLFRKEGQNVTLSCEQNLNHDAMYWYRQDPGQGLRLIYYSQIVNDFQKGDIAEGYSVSREKKESFPLTVTSAQKNPTAFYLCASSSDRAGQPQHFGDGTRLSIL.

This chain links TRBV5-1 with TRBJ2-2, with 8 nucleotides matching TRBD1. Trimming removed 4 bases from V and 7 bases from J; junction bases left unmatched: 6. CDR1 and CDR2 (germline): SGHRS, YFSETQ. The CDR3 has 14 amino acids. CDR3 in DNA: TGCGCCAGCAGCCGACAGGGGTTCGGCGGGGAGCTGTTTTTT. This encodes CASSRQGFGGELFF.

This rearrangement joins TRBV4-1 to TRBJ1-1, with a tentative D call TRBD1 (6 bases). Trimming removed 8 bases at V and 4 bases at J, with 20 bases between. Per germline, CDR1 MGHRA and CDR2 YSYEKL. The CDR3 runs 15 residues. The CDR3: CASRAEGGNPTEAFF. In DNA, the CDR3 is TGCGCCAGCCGCGCCGAAGGGGGGAATCCCACTGAAGCTTTCTTT.

This rearrangement joins TRBV7-6 to TRBJ1-6; tentative D call: TRBD1 (6 bases). The V gene's germline CDR1 is SGHVS and CDR2 FNYEAQ. The germline V and J ends were trimmed by 4 bases and 10 bases, with 17 bases remaining between them. This CDR3 is 15 amino acids long. The CDR3 nucleotides are TGTGCCAGCAGCTCCTACAGGGACTCAAACTCACCCCTCCACTTT. It encodes CASSSYRDSNSPLHF.

The V call is TRBV9, the J call TRBJ2-1, with D possibly matching TRBD1 (6 bases). V dropped 0 bases and J dropped 5 bases, with 12 bases sitting between them. The length of the CDR3 is 15 residues. CDR1 is SGDLS and CDR2 is YYNGEE in the germline V gene. The DNA for the CDR3 is TGTGCCAGCAGCGTAGGGAATACAGGGAACAATGAGCAGTTCTTC. Translated, it gives CASSVGNTGNNEQFF.

A note on this clone: Different DNA sequences within this sample yield the same CDR3. The chain is built from TRBV6-1 and TRBJ1-3; tentatively, D is TRBD1 (6 bases). This CDR3 is built from 13 residues. Per germline, CDR1 MNHNS and CDR2 SASEGT. The V end was cut by 6 bases, the J end by 1 base, with 7 bases between. The CDR3 region has the DNA TGTGCCAGCAGACAGGGTTCTGGAAACACCATATATTTT. Translation gives CASRQGSGNTIYF.

The rearrangement joins TRBV29-1 to TRBJ1-4; a possible D gene is TRBD1 (6 bases). There are 14 residues in the CDR3. Trimming removed 7 bases from V and 1 base from J, with 13 bases in between. Looked up from germline, CDR1 is SQVTM and CDR2 is ANQGSEA. The CDR3 here is CSAGDRLTNEKLFF. As DNA, the CDR3 is TGCAGCGCAGGGGACCGACTAACTAATGAAAAACTGTTTTTT.

The chain has TRBV5-4 and TRBJ1-1; TRBD1 aligns across 7 bases. This CDR3 contains 16 residues. CDR1 is SGHNT, CDR2 YYREEE, per germline (reference sequence). The J segment lost 4 bases and the V segment lost 3 bases, leaving 12 bases of the junction unmatched. The CDR3 sequence: CASSSQTGVMGTEAFF. CDR3 in DNA: TGTGCCAGCAGCTCGCAAACAGGGGTGATGGGCACTGAAGCTTTCTTT.

A note on this clone: In the same sample, other DNA sequences code for this CDR3. The gene calls are TRBV11-2 and TRBJ1-2; D is undetermined. Germline V CDR1 and CDR2: SGHAT, FQNNGV. The CDR3 has 13 residues. V was pared by 5 bases and J by 2 bases, with 9 bases between. CDR3 loop: CASSPDGNYGYTF. CDR3 nucleotides: TGTGCCAGCAGCCCCGATGGAAACTATGGCTACACCTTC. The variable domain in full, completed from reference TRBV11-2 and TRBJ1-2, reads EAGVAQSPRYKIIEKRQSVAFWCNPISGHATLYWYQQILGQGPKLLIQFQNNGVVDDSQLPKDRFSAERLKGVDSTLKIQPAKLEDSAVYLCASSPDGNYGYTFGSGTRLTVV.

This clone was observed a single time. This rearrangement joins TRBV15 to TRBJ1-1, with 7 positions matching TRBD1. CDR3 size: 16 residues. After removal of 1 base from V and 0 bases from J, the junction contained 5 bases not matched to a gene. Germline V gene lookup returns CDR1 LNHNV and CDR2 YYDKDF (reference sequence). CDR3 DNA: TGTGCCACCAGCAGAGTAGGGACAGCATTGAACACTGAAGCTTTCTTT. Translating it yields CATSRVGTALNTEAFF.

The genes are TRBV6-5 and TRBJ2-5, with D perhaps matching TRBD1 (5 bases). The CDR3 runs 13 residues. Trimming removed 5 bases at V and 2 bases at J, with 9 bases between. Germline V gives CDR1 MNHEY, CDR2 SVGAGI. The CDR3 reads CASSTRVQETQYF. The CDR3 nucleotides read TGTGCCAGCAGTACCAGGGTACAAGAGACCCAGTACTTC.

This chain links TRBV9 with TRBJ2-1, with unresolved D. This CDR3 is built from 14 residues. Trimming cost V 0 bases and J 4 bases, with 8 bases left between them. Germline loops: CDR1 SGDLS, CDR2 YYNGEE. The CDR3 loop reads CASSVVGQYNEQFF. CDR3 bases: TGTGCCAGCAGCGTAGTTGGGCAGTACAATGAGCAGTTCTTC.

The V and J genes are TRBV25-1 and TRBJ2-6, with a weak D call TRBD1 (5 bases). Per the germline V gene, CDR1 is MGHDK and CDR2 is SYGVNS. Between the trimmed V and J ends, which lost 6 bases and 0 bases, there was a span of 6 bases. The CDR3 contains 14 residues. For the CDR3, the DNA is TGTGCCAGCAGGACAGACTCTGGGGCCAACGTCCTGACTTTC. Its translation is CASRTDSGANVLTF.

In the case of this clone: The junction shows a germline mismatch at one end, possibly a read error. The rearrangement uses TRBV7-9 and TRBJ2-2, with 8 bases lining up with TRBD2. From germline, CDR1 is SEHNR and CDR2 FQNEAQ (reference sequence). This CDR3 comprises 18 residues. CDR3 in DNA: TGTGTCAGCAGCTTAGAATTGGGAACGCGGGGGGCGACCGGGGAGCTGTTTTTT. It codes for CVSSLELGTRGATGELFF.

The CDR3 region has the DNA TGTGCCAGCAGCTCAGAACCGGGACAGGAGTATGGCTACACCTTC. Translating gives CASSSEPGQEYGYTF. The chain combines TRBV7-3 with TRBJ1-2, with 8 bases identical to TRBD1. Germline V lookup: CDR1 SGHTA, CDR2 FQGTGA. V lost 4 bases to trimming and J lost 5 bases; unmatched junction nucleotides: 9. The length of the CDR3 is 15 residues.

This clone was counted a single time. This rearrangement joins TRBV27 to TRBJ2-1, with TRBD1 as a possible D gene (5 bases). The germline V and J ends were trimmed by 5 bases and 2 bases, with 13 bases remaining between them. The CDR3 totals 15 residues. The V gene's germline CDR1 is MNHEY and CDR2 SMNVEV (reference sequence). The CDR3 DNA reads as TGTGCCAGCAGTGTAGACAGTTTAGCCTACAATGAGCAGTTCTTC. Protein product: CASSVDSLAYNEQFF.

About this clone: The sample holds other DNA sequences that translate to the same CDR3. This chain's CDR3 is CASSTVAGTDTQYF. In nucleotides, the CDR3 is TGCGCCAGCAGCACTGTAGCGGGGACAGATACGCAGTATTTT. V usage is TRBV5-1 and J usage is TRBJ2-3; 8 bases are a match to TRBD2. J gave up 3 bases and V 4 bases, and 4 bases lay outside the gene matches. Germline CDR1 SGHRS, CDR2 YFSETQ. There are 14 residues in the CDR3.